The 5 T cell receptor beta chains below all came from one sample that was sequenced in a study of cytomegalovirus exposure and HLA in healthy donors. This table comes from immunoSEQ multiplex PCR, and its TCRdb copy is limited to in-frame clones, with some not included. The table has roughly 200,000 clones, roughly 81% seen once. Sequenced: PBMCs. The receptors come from a woman in her thirties in good health and CMV-seronegative.

V gene TRBV9 combines with J gene TRBJ2-7, with TRBD1 identical over 8 bases. The CDR3 has 14 amino acids. Germline V lookup: CDR1 SGDLS, CDR2 YYNGEE. J lost 3 bases, V lost 3 bases, and 5 bases had no gene match. This CDR3 is CASSDGDRFYEQYF. The CDR3 region has the DNA TGTGCCAGCAGCGATGGGGACAGGTTCTACGAGCAGTACTTC.

The chain recombines TRBV5-6 with TRBJ2-1, with D hard to call. The V gene lost 7 bases and the J gene lost 3 bases, with 11 bases spanning the gap. Germline CDR1 and CDR2: SGHDT and YYEEEE. There are 13 residues in the CDR3. The CDR3 bases are TGTGCCAGCTCCCCCCCTAGCTACAATGAGCAGTTCTTC. Amino acids: CASSPPSYNEQFF.

The chain carries TRBV5-1 and TRBJ2-7; the match to TRBD1 covers 7 bases. The germline CDR1 and CDR2 sequences are SGHRS and YFSETQ. The CDR3 extends over 15 amino acids. The trim removed 4 bases at V and 4 bases at J, leaving 11 bases unmatched. The CDR3 DNA is TGCGCCAGCAGCCCTAGGGGACAGAAACAATACGAGCAGTACTTC. Amino acid sequence: CASSPRGQKQYEQYF.

The rearrangement links TRBV10-2 to TRBJ1-6; 7 positions match TRBD1. CDR1 and CDR2 from the germline V gene are WSHSY and SAAADI. The CDR3 length is 15 residues. The V segment lost 6 bases and the J segment 9 bases; nucleotides outside the gene matches: 11. CDR3 DNA: TGCGCCAGCAGGAGCCCCGGGACAGCCCTTTCACCCCTCCACTTT. It encodes CASRSPGTALSPLHF.

The V gene is TRBV5-1, the J gene TRBJ2-1, with 13 bases matching TRBD2. Germline V gene sequence: CDR1 SGHRS, CDR2 YFSETQ. V lost 1 base, J lost 6 bases, and 4 bases stayed unmatched. The length of the CDR3 is 16 residues. CDR3 sequence reads: CASSLSGLAGVNEQFF. DNA of the CDR3: TGCGCCAGCAGCTTGAGTGGACTAGCGGGAGTCAATGAGCAGTTCTTC.